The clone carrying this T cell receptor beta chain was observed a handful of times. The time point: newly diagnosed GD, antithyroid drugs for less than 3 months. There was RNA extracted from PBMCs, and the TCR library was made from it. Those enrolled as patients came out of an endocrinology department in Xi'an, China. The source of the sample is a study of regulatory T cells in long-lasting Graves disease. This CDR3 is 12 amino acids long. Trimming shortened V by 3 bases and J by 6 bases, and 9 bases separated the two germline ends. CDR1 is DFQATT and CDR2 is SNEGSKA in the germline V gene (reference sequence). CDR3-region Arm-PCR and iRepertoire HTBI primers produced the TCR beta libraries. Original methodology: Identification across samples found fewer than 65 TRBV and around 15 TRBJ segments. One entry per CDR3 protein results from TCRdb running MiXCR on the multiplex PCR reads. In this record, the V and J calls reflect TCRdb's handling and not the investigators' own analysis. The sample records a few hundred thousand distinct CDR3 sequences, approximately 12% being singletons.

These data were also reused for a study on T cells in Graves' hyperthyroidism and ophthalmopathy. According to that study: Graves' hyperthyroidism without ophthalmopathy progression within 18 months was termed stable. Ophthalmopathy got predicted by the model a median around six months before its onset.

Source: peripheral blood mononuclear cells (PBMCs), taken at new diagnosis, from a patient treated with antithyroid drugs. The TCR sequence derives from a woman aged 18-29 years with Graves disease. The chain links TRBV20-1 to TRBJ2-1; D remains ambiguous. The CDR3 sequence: CSASVVGNEQFF. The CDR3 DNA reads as TGCAGTGCTAGCGTGGTCGGCAATGAGCAGTTCTTC.